A single sample is the source of the 25 T cell receptor beta chains below, sequenced in a study of shared clonotypes between healthy human individuals. Here immunoSEQ multiplex PCR was the method, and the copy in TCRdb shows in-frame clones only, minus some. The sample contains approximately 1,500,000 clones, around 97% of which appear only once. The sample was naive CD4+ T cells sorted from blood. Specified subset: CD45RA+ positively selected. All receptors come from a man younger than 40 in good health.

The sample holds one count of this clone. The chain uses TRBV13 and TRBJ2-7; unclear D gene. This CDR3 comprises 13 residues. CDR1 is PRHDT and CDR2 is FYEKMQ in the germline V gene (reference sequence). Trimming left V 4 bases short and J 4 bases short, with 11 bases between. DNA for the CDR3: TGTGCCAGCAGCTCAACACCCGGGTACGAGCAGTACTTC. Its protein is CASSSTPGYEQYF.

The gene calls are TRBV10-3 and TRBJ2-1; 12 bases map to TRBD2. Unmatched junction bases numbered 7, after V lost 8 bases and J lost 8 bases. The CDR3 has 14 residues. The germline gives CDR1 ENHRY, CDR2 SYGVKD. Here the CDR3 DNA reads TGTGCCATCGGGGCTAGCGGGAGGGGGGATGAGCAGTTCTTC. Translating it yields CAIGASGRGDEQFF.

The chain recombines TRBV2 with TRBJ1-2; D possibly corresponds to TRBD1 (6 bases). The V end lost 8 bases, the J end lost 8 bases, and 18 bases lay between the germline ends. This CDR3 is built from 13 residues. Germline assignment: CDR1 SNHLY and CDR2 FYNNEI. The CDR3 region is CASAPEQGSGYTF. The CDR3 nucleotides are TGTGCCAGCGCACCCGAACAGGGAAGCGGCTACACCTTC.

Comment on this clone: A much larger clone differs from this one at a single base, so this may be a read error. This specimen includes other DNA sequences encoding the same CDR3. CDR3 sequence reads: CASSPEETQYF. The CDR3 bases are TGTGCCAGCTCACCGGAAGAGACCCAGTACTTC. The chain carries TRBV18 and TRBJ2-5; D is undetermined. V lost 3 bases and J lost 3, with 2 bases in between. The CDR3 consists of 11 residues. Germline V gene data show CDR1 as KGHSH and CDR2 as LQKENI.

The V gene is TRBV28, the J gene TRBJ1-4, with 7 positions matching TRBD1. With V trimmed by 3 bases and J by 0 bases, 10 bases remained unmatched. The CDR3 is 18 residues long. From germline, CDR1 is MDHEN and CDR2 SYDVKM. CDR3 nucleotide sequence: TGTGCCAGCAGTTTTCATGGGACAGCGGCTGCAACTAATGAAAAACTGTTTTTT. Encoded protein: CASSFHGTAAATNEKLFF.

This chain connects TRBV18 to TRBJ2-2; D possibly corresponds to TRBD2 (5 bases). CDR1 is KGHSH, CDR2 LQKENI, per germline. Trimming removed 3 bases from V and 5 bases from J, with 10 bases in between. The CDR3 runs 14 residues. CDR3 sequence: CASSPLTGTGELFF. The CDR3 DNA is TGTGCCAGCTCACCTTTAACGGGAACCGGGGAGCTGTTTTTT.

The genes are TRBV6-6 and TRBJ2-7, with D unclear. The V and J ends lost 0 bases and 2 bases respectively, with 8 bases between them. The CDR3 is 14 residues long. Germline assignment: CDR1 MNHNY and CDR2 SVGAGI (reference sequence). The CDR3 loop reads CASSYSLRAYEQYF. For the CDR3, the DNA is TGTGCCAGCAGTTACTCGTTACGCGCCTACGAGCAGTACTTC.

In nucleotides, the CDR3 is TGTGCCAGCAGTCCTCTGGGGGAGGGCGACTCCTACGAGCAGTACTTC. This gives the protein CASSPLGEGDSYEQYF. The chain links TRBV28 to TRBJ2-7; 7 bases fit TRBD2. Unmatched junction bases numbered 10, after V lost 5 bases and J lost 0 bases. CDR3 length: 16 amino acids. Germline V lookup: CDR1 MDHEN, CDR2 SYDVKM.

The chain carries TRBV29-1 and TRBJ1-2; weak D call: TRBD1 (5 bases). Per germline, CDR1 SQVTM and CDR2 ANQGSEA. Trimming cost V 7 bases and J 8 bases, with 14 bases left between them. The CDR3 is made up of 11 amino acids. DNA of the CDR3: TGCAGCGAAGGGACTGCGCGGGGCTACACCTTC. Translation: CSEGTARGYTF. Filled out from reference TRBV29-1 and TRBJ1-2, the complete variable domain reads SAVISQKPSRDICQRGTSLTIQCQVDSQVTMMFWYRQQPGQSLTLIATANQGSEATYESGFVIDKFPISRPNLTFSTLTVSNMSPEDSSIYLCSEGTARGYTFGSGTRLTVV.

This chain joins TRBV7-3 and TRBJ1-1; the D gene is possibly TRBD1 (5 bases). V was pared by 2 bases and J by 1 base, with 8 bases between. CDR1 and CDR2 from the germline V gene are SGHTA and FQGTGA. The CDR3 has 14 amino acids. CDR3 in amino acids: CASSLGTGNTEAFF. The CDR3 nucleotides read TGTGCCAGCAGCTTAGGAACAGGGAACACTGAAGCTTTCTTT.

This chain connects TRBV4-3 to TRBJ2-7; D remains ambiguous. Germline values: CDR1 LGHNA, CDR2 YSLEER. The CDR3 loop spans 16 amino acids. V gave up 0 bases and J gave up 0 bases, with 12 bases separating them. The CDR3 bases are TGCGCCAGCAGCCAAGATTCCCAGGCAAGCTCCTACGAGCAGTACTTC. Its translation is CASSQDSQASSYEQYF.

The chain has TRBV5-1 and TRBJ2-7; a weak D match, TRBD2 (6 bases). CDR1 is SGHRS and CDR2 is YFSETQ in the germline V gene. The ends were cut back, 0 bases at V and 1 base at J, with 11 bases in the middle. The CDR3 loop spans 15 amino acids. The CDR3 loop is CASSLGAGLSYEQYF. CDR3 sequence (DNA): TGCGCCAGCAGCTTGGGGGCGGGGTTGTCCTACGAGCAGTACTTC.

The chain has TRBV5-1 and TRBJ2-1; a weak D match, TRBD2 (6 bases). Looked up from germline, CDR1 is SGHRS and CDR2 is YFSETQ. The length of the CDR3 is 14 residues. V gave up 9 bases and J gave up 10 bases, with 23 bases separating them. The CDR3 loop reads CATQTNILEGEQFF. The CDR3 DNA sequence: TGCGCCACCCAAACAAATATACTGGAGGGGGAGCAGTTCTTC.

The rearrangement joins TRBV13 to TRBJ2-1; 16 nucleotides agree with TRBD2. Germline V CDR1 and CDR2: PRHDT, FYEKMQ (reference sequence). Trimming took 4 bases from V and 5 from J; bases not matched to a gene: 8. The CDR3 is made up of 18 amino acids. The CDR3 protein is CASSYGTSGRAQHNEQFF. Here the CDR3 DNA reads TGTGCCAGCAGCTACGGGACTAGCGGGAGGGCTCAGCACAATGAGCAGTTCTTC.

The J gene is TRBJ2-5, the V gene TRBV5-1; D might be TRBD1 or TRBD2, each matching 5 bases. V lost 1 base and J lost 4, with 14 bases in between. The CDR3 sequence is 15 residues long. From germline, CDR1 is SGHRS and CDR2 YFSETQ. The CDR3 coding sequence is TGCGCCAGCAGCTTGTCTCGGGGCCCGAGAGAGACCCAGTACTTC. Translated, it gives CASSLSRGPRETQYF.

The V call is TRBV18, the J call TRBJ2-6; a weak D match, TRBD1 (6 bases). Trimming pared 6 bases from V and 2 bases from J, leaving 20 bases between. The CDR3 covers 18 residues. Germline CDR1 reads KGHSH; CDR2 reads LQKENI. This CDR3 reads CASSTRQSGGAGANVLTF. As DNA, the CDR3 is TGTGCCAGCTCCACAAGGCAAAGTGGGGGCGCTGGGGCCAACGTCCTGACTTTC. Complete variable domain (other parts from reference TRBV18 and TRBJ2-6): NAGVMQNPRHLVRRRGQEARLRCSPMKGHSHVYWYRQLPEEGLKFMVYLQKENIIDESGMPKERFSAEFPKEGPSILRIQQVVRGDSAAYFCASSTRQSGGAGANVLTFGAGSRLTVL.

The CDR3 loop reads CASSERAEETQYF. CDR3 nucleotide sequence: TGTGCCAGCAGTGAACGGGCGGAAGAGACCCAGTACTTC. The chain is built from TRBV6-4 and TRBJ2-5; D unclear. From germline, CDR1 is MRHNA and CDR2 SNTAGT. The CDR3 loop spans 13 amino acids. V lost 3 bases to trimming and J lost 3 bases, with 8 bases between them.

Concerning this clone: Germline and junction disagree at one end, which may indicate a read error. CDR3 region: CASSLEYSYEQYF. CDR3 sequence (DNA): TGTGCTAGCAGCTTAGAGTACTCCTACGAGCAGTACTTC. The V call is TRBV7-7, the J call TRBJ2-7; the D is unclear. This CDR3 comprises 13 residues. CDR1 and CDR2 (germline): SSHAT, FNYEAQ (reference sequence).

CDR3 in amino acids: CASSLGTADNEQFF. As DNA, the CDR3 is TGTGCCAGCAGCTTAGGGACAGCGGACAATGAGCAGTTCTTC. The chain recombines TRBV7-3 with TRBJ2-1; TRBD1 matches 7 bases. Germline V gene sequence: CDR1 SGHTA, CDR2 FQGTGA. The CDR3 is 14 residues long. With 2 bases clipped from V and 5 bases from J, the junction kept 3 bases outside the gene matches. Drawing the rest from reference TRBV7-3 and TRBJ2-1, the complete variable domain is GAGVSQTPSNKVTEKGKYVELRCDPISGHTALYWYRQSLGQGPEFLIYFQGTGAADDSGLPNDRFFAVRPEGSVSTLKIQRTERGDSAVYLCASSLGTADNEQFFGPGTRLTVL.

V is TRBV7-2 and J is TRBJ2-5; weak D call: TRBD2 (6 bases). Trimming left V 3 bases short and J 3 bases short, with 11 bases between. The CDR3 extends over 14 amino acids. Germline loops: CDR1 SGHTA, CDR2 FQGNSA. This chain's CDR3 is CASSFQGLEETQYF. The CDR3 DNA reads TGTGCCAGCAGCTTTCAGGGACTCGAAGAGACCCAGTACTTC.

The chain's CDR3 is CASSLGHHSGANVLTF. Written as DNA, the CDR3 is TGTGCCAGCAGCCTGGGACACCACTCTGGGGCCAACGTCCTGACTTTC. The V gene is TRBV11-2, the J gene TRBJ2-6; a possible D gene is TRBD1 (6 bases). Germline V gene lookup returns CDR1 SGHAT and CDR2 FQNNGV. V lost 5 bases, J lost 0 bases, and 11 bases lay in between. The CDR3 contains 16 residues.

This clone has only one observation. At the DNA level, this CDR3 is encoded by other sequences in the same sample as well. J is TRBJ2-7 and V is TRBV28; D is perhaps TRBD1 or TRBD2 (5 bases each). The ends were cut back, 3 bases at V and 3 bases at J, with 12 bases in the middle. The CDR3 extends over 14 amino acids. Germline values: CDR1 MDHEN, CDR2 SYDVKM. The CDR3 DNA reads as TGTGCCAGCAGTTTTTTAACAGGAGGCTACGAGCAGTACTTC. This translates into CASSFLTGGYEQYF.

The rearrangement uses TRBV12-5 and TRBJ1-2; weak D call: TRBD1 (5 bases). CDR1 and CDR2 (germline): LGHNT, FRNRAP. This CDR3 has 11 amino acids. CDR3 in amino acids: CAVGADPGYTF. CDR3 DNA sequence: TGTGCCGTTGGGGCGGACCCGGGCTACACCTTC.

V usage is TRBV18 and J usage is TRBJ2-1; D is possibly TRBD2 (5 bases). CDR1 KGHSH and CDR2 LQKENI come from the germline V gene. V dropped 3 bases and J dropped 2 bases, with 14 bases sitting between them. The CDR3 has 16 residues. The CDR3 is CASSPGGNGPYNEQFF. CDR3 nucleotide sequence: TGTGCCAGCTCACCCGGAGGAAATGGACCCTACAATGAGCAGTTCTTC.

This clone was detected only once. The chain joins TRBV6-4 to TRBJ2-1, with a weak D call TRBD1 (6 bases). The CDR3 has 13 amino acids. The ends were cut back, 4 bases at V and 9 bases at J, with 13 bases in the middle. CDR1 and CDR2 (germline): MRHNA, SNTAGT. In DNA, the CDR3 is TGTGCCAGCAGTGGGAACGTAGGGGGTGAGCAGTTCTTC. Its translation is CASSGNVGGEQFF.